What follows are 22 T cell receptor beta chains derived from one specimen sequenced in a study of OX40 agonist ivuxolimab in advanced cancers. Some clones are missing from TCRdb's copy, which holds only in-frame ones; the method was immunoSEQ multiplex PCR. Here the sample spans about 82,000 clones, less than 90% being singletons. This sample comprised CD4+ or CD8+ T cells sorted from blood, obtained in a trial of the OX40 agonist ivuxolimab. These receptors originate from an adult with an advanced solid tumor such as melanoma, head and neck, liver or kidney cancer.

The chain links TRBV2 to TRBJ1-4, with TRBD1 matching 9 bases. The germline V gene has CDR1 SNHLY and CDR2 FYNNEI. The CDR3 sequence is 17 residues long. V dropped 5 bases and J dropped 7; count of bases not matched to a gene: 14. DNA of the CDR3: TGTGCCAGCAGTCCTACGCCGGGACAGGGTGCGGGTGAAAAACTGTTTTTT. Amino acids: CASSPTPGQGAGEKLFF.

The CDR3 region is CASSSRPPGNTEAFF. The DNA of the CDR3 is TGTGCCAGCAGCTCTCGGCCCCCGGGAAACACTGAAGCTTTCTTT. The rearrangement links TRBV7-2 to TRBJ1-1; D gene unclear. Trimming shortened V by 4 bases and J by 2 bases, and 14 bases separated the two germline ends. The CDR3 totals 15 residues. Germline V CDR1 and CDR2: SGHTA, FQGNSA.

The chain couples TRBV11-1 to TRBJ2-5; D is possibly TRBD1 or TRBD2 (7 bases each). The CDR3 runs 16 residues. Trimming left V 7 bases short and J 2 bases short, with 20 bases between. Germline V gives CDR1 SGHAT, CDR2 FQDESV (reference sequence). CDR3 sequence reads: CASNPRGGDSQETQYF. In DNA form, the CDR3 reads TGTGCCAGCAACCCCCGAGGGGGGGACAGTCAAGAGACCCAGTACTTC. Based on the CDR3 plus reference TRBV11-1 and TRBJ2-5, the full variable domain is EAEVAQSPRYKITEKSQAVAFWCDPISGHATLYWYRQILGQGPELLVQFQDESVVDDSQLPKDRFSAERLKGVDSTLKIQPAELGDSAMYLCASNPRGGDSQETQYFGPGTRLLVL.

The V call is TRBV29-1, the J call TRBJ1-1; TRBD1 matches at 7 bases. Trimming removed 5 bases from V and 5 bases from J; junction bases left unmatched: 5. The CDR3 extends over 12 amino acids. Germline lookup yields CDR1 SQVTM and CDR2 ANQGSEA. As DNA, the CDR3 is TGCAGCGTTTCTACAGGGGCGACTGAAGCTTTCTTT. The encoded protein is CSVSTGATEAFF.

This sequence joins TRBV19 and TRBJ1-1; perhaps TRBD1 as D (5 bases). The CDR3 has 17 amino acids. Germline V gene data show CDR1 as LNHDA and CDR2 as SQIVND (reference sequence). V lost 1 base and J lost 3, with 18 bases in between. CDR3 residues: CASSIAGRDQGHTEAFF. CDR3 nucleotides: TGTGCCAGTAGTATAGCGGGCAGGGACCAGGGACACACTGAAGCTTTCTTT.

This chain joins TRBV5-5 and TRBJ1-4; D is undetermined. Per germline, CDR1 SGHKS and CDR2 YYEKEE (reference sequence). Trimming shortened V by 4 bases and J by 6 bases, and 16 bases separated the two germline ends. The CDR3 contains 15 residues. This CDR3 reads CASSLPGLRDEKLFF. In DNA form, the CDR3 reads TGTGCCAGCAGCCTCCCGGGCCTGAGGGATGAAAAACTGTTTTTT. The complete variable domain, with remaining parts taken from reference TRBV5-5 and TRBJ1-4, reads DAGVTQSPTHLIKTRGQQVTLRCSPISGHKSVSWYQQVLGQGPQFIFQYYEKEERGRGNFPDRFSARQFPNYSSELNVNALLLGDSALYLCASSLPGLRDEKLFFGSGTQLSVL.

The genes are TRBV19 and TRBJ2-1; 8 nucleotides agree with TRBD1. The germline CDR1 and CDR2 sequences are LNHDA and SQIVND (reference sequence). This CDR3 region has 14 residues. The ends lost 4 bases at V and 5 bases at J; junction bases unmatched: 4. CDR3 loop: CASSNRGSNNEQFF. In DNA, the CDR3 is TGTGCCAGTAGTAACAGGGGGTCTAACAATGAGCAGTTCTTC.

The V and J genes are TRBV4-2 and TRBJ1-1; tentative D call: TRBD1 (5 bases). The V and J ends lost 8 bases and 6 bases respectively, with 10 bases between them. The CDR3 totals 11 residues. CDR1 is LGHNA, CDR2 YNFKEQ, per germline. The CDR3 coding sequence is TGTGCCAGCGCCAGGGAGGCTGAAGCTTTCTTT. It codes for CASAREAEAFF.

The chain links TRBV9 to TRBJ2-3; a possible D gene is TRBD1 (6 bases). The CDR3 is 15 amino acids. Germline V lookup: CDR1 SGDLS, CDR2 YYNGEE. Trimming took off 0 bases at V and 6 bases at J, with 14 bases between the two ends. CDR3 loop: CASSVATGLKDTQYF. The CDR3 DNA follows: TGTGCCAGCAGCGTAGCGACAGGCCTTAAGGATACGCAGTATTTT. Variable domain in full (rest from reference TRBV9 and TRBJ2-3): DSGVTQTPKHLITATGQRVTLRCSPRSGDLSVYWYQQSLDQGLQFLIQYYNGEERAKGNILERFSAQQFPDLHSELNLSSLELGDSALYFCASSVATGLKDTQYFGPGTRLTVL.

The chain is built from TRBV10-3 and TRBJ1-3, with D uncertain. The CDR3 has 15 residues. With 9 bases removed from V and 0 bases from J, the gap between germline ends came to 15 bases. The V gene's germline CDR1 is ENHRY and CDR2 SYGVKD. The CDR3 bases are TGTGCCATACGTAAGGGTGAAGGCTCTGGAAACACCATATATTTT. It specifies CAIRKGEGSGNTIYF.

This clone was detected only a few times. The chain recombines TRBV29-1 with TRBJ1-5; the D gene is possibly TRBD1 (6 bases). CDR3 length: 13 amino acids. The ends were cut back, 6 bases at V and 7 bases at J, with 16 bases in the middle. Germline CDR1 reads SQVTM; CDR2 reads ANQGSEA. Here the CDR3 reads CSVLIQGKQPQHF. The CDR3 DNA follows: TGCAGCGTCCTTATACAGGGAAAGCAGCCCCAGCATTTT.

A single count supports this clone. This chain joins TRBV6-6 and TRBJ1-2, with 7 positions matching TRBD1. The CDR3 has 14 amino acids. Per germline, CDR1 MNHNY and CDR2 SVGAGI (reference sequence). V shed 2 bases and J 8 bases; nucleotides not matched to a gene: 8. CDR3 loop: CASSYQGRGKGYTF. The CDR3 DNA reads as TGTGCCAGCAGTTACCAGGGCAGGGGGAAAGGCTACACCTTC.

The CDR3 loop is CASSPGGTEDYEQYF. CDR3 nucleotides: TGCGCCAGCAGCCCGGGAGGTACAGAGGACTACGAGCAGTACTTC. The chain employs TRBV5-1 and TRBJ2-7; 7 bases fit TRBD2. Trimming at V came to 4 bases and at J to 3 bases, leaving 10 bases not matched to a gene. CDR1 is SGHRS and CDR2 is YFSETQ in the germline V gene. The CDR3 has 15 residues.

The chain recombines TRBV5-4 with TRBJ2-7, with D possibly matching TRBD1 (6 bases). V lost 3 bases to trimming and J lost 2 bases, with 15 bases between them. The CDR3 runs to 15 residues. Germline lookup yields CDR1 SGHNT and CDR2 YYREEE (reference sequence). CDR3 residues: CASSSGSGVPYEQYF. CDR3 sequence (DNA): TGTGCCAGCAGCTCCGGTTCAGGGGTCCCCTACGAGCAGTACTTC.

V is TRBV9 and J is TRBJ2-5, with D possibly being TRBD1 (6 bases). Deletions cut 1 base from V and 5 bases from J, with 18 bases between. This CDR3 spans 16 amino acids. CDR1 is SGDLS, CDR2 YYNGEE, per germline. CDR3 protein: CASSVSSRGTGETQYF. DNA for the CDR3: TGTGCCAGCAGCGTATCTAGTCGGGGAACAGGGGAGACCCAGTACTTC.

This chain connects TRBV5-4 to TRBJ2-1; D may be TRBD1 (5 bases). V was cut by 4 bases and J by 0 bases, with 11 bases left in between. The germline V gene has CDR1 SGHNT and CDR2 YYREEE (reference sequence). This CDR3 has 15 amino acids. This CDR3 reads CASSRGYSSYNEQFF. The DNA for the CDR3 is TGTGCCAGCAGCAGGGGATACAGCTCCTACAATGAGCAGTTCTTC.

The chain carries TRBV7-8 and TRBJ2-7; possibly TRBD1 or TRBD2 for D (6 bases each). The germline V and J ends were trimmed by 3 bases and 4 bases, with 16 bases remaining between them. CDR1 SGHVS and CDR2 FQNEAQ come from the germline V gene. The CDR3 length is 15 residues. The CDR3 coding sequence is TGTGCCAGCAGCTTTCGATGGGGGGCGAGGTACGAGCAGTACTTC. This codes for CASSFRWGARYEQYF. The full variable domain, rest sourced from reference TRBV7-8 and TRBJ2-7, is GAGVSQSPRYKVAKRGQDVALRCDPISGHVSLFWYQQALGQGPEFLTYFQNEAQLDKSGLPSDRFFAERPEGSVSTLKIQRTQQEDSAVYLCASSFRWGARYEQYFGPGTRLTVT.

This clone was seen a handful of times. The CDR3: CASSAGQGLEEQYF. CDR3 bases: TGTGCCAGCTCCGCGGGACAGGGACTAGAGGAGCAGTACTTC. V gene TRBV18 combines with J gene TRBJ2-7; D might be TRBD1 (9 bases). The CDR3 is made up of 14 amino acids. V was cut by 6 bases and J by 7 bases, with 19 bases left in between. Germline V CDR1 and CDR2: KGHSH, LQKENI.

V usage is TRBV4-1 and J usage is TRBJ1-5; TRBD1 is a possible D gene (6 bases). Germline CDR1 is MGHRA and CDR2 is YSYEKL. V was trimmed by 0 bases and J by 9 bases, leaving 18 bases between them. The CDR3 runs 16 residues. The CDR3 coding sequence is TGCGCCAGCAGCCAAGAAGGCAGGGGTGTGAGGCGGCCCCAGCATTTT. This translates into CASSQEGRGVRRPQHF.

The chain combines TRBV11-2 with TRBJ1-4; TRBD1 might be the D (5 bases). The CDR3 extends over 15 amino acids. The V and J ends lost 5 bases and 8 bases respectively, with 18 bases between them. CDR1 is SGHAT and CDR2 is FQNNGV in the germline V gene. The CDR3 sequence: CASSPQIGGEEKLFF. The CDR3, as DNA: TGTGCCAGCAGCCCACAGATCGGGGGTGAAGAAAAACTGTTTTTT. The full variable domain, with the rest looked up from reference TRBV11-2 and TRBJ1-4, is EAGVAQSPRYKIIEKRQSVAFWCNPISGHATLYWYQQILGQGPKLLIQFQNNGVVDDSQLPKDRFSAERLKGVDSTLKIQPAKLEDSAVYLCASSPQIGGEEKLFFGSGTQLSVL.

The CDR3 is CASSLDPSRNSEQYF. The CDR3 DNA reads TGTGCCAGCAGCTTAGATCCCTCCAGAAACTCAGAGCAGTACTTC. The V gene is TRBV11-3, the J gene TRBJ2-7; D call uncertain. Trimming took 0 bases from V and 7 from J, leaving 16 bases between them. The germline CDR1 and CDR2 sequences are SGHNT and YENEEA. The CDR3 runs 15 residues.

The chain recombines TRBV6-1 with TRBJ2-7; 11 bases match TRBD2. Germline CDR1 MNHNS, CDR2 SASEGT. Trimming took 7 bases from V and 6 from J; bases not matched to a gene: 8. There are 14 residues in the CDR3. The CDR3 sequence: CASNAGTSGIEQYF. The CDR3 bases are TGTGCCAGCAATGCCGGGACTAGCGGTATCGAGCAGTACTTC.